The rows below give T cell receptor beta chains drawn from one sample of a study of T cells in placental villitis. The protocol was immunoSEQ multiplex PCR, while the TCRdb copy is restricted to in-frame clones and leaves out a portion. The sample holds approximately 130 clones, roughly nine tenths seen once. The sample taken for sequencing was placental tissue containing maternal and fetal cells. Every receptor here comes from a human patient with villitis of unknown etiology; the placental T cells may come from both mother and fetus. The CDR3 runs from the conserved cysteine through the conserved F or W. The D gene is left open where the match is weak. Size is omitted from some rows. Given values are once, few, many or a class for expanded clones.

CDR3nt: TGTGCCAGCAGCCCATGGGGGGAGGTGGACACCGGGGAGCTGTTTTTT
CDR3aa: CASSPWGEVDTGELFF
d_gene: .
j_gene: TRBJ2-2
abundance: .
v_gene: TRBV7-9

CDR3nt: TGTGCCAGCACCACTTCTACGAACACTGAAGCTTTCTTT
CDR3aa: CASTTSTNTEAFF
d_gene: .
j_gene: TRBJ1-1
abundance: .
v_gene: TRBV7-2

CDR3nt: TGCAGTGCTAGAGTTGGCTACACCTTC
CDR3aa: CSARVGYTF
d_gene: .
j_gene: TRBJ1-2
abundance: few
v_gene: TRBV20-1

CDR3nt: TGTGCCAGCAGTTACGGTTTGGCCTACGAGCAGTACTTC
CDR3aa: CASSYGLAYEQYF
d_gene: .
j_gene: TRBJ2-7
abundance: .
v_gene: TRBV6-5

CDR3nt: TGTGCCAGCAGGAACTCTGGGGCCAACGTCCTGACTTTC
CDR3aa: CASRNSGANVLTF
d_gene: .
j_gene: TRBJ2-6
abundance: .
v_gene: TRBV9

CDR3nt: TGTGCCAGCATGCGGATGGAGACCCAGTACTTC
CDR3aa: CASMRMETQYF
d_gene: .
j_gene: TRBJ2-5
abundance: .
v_gene: TRBV2

CDR3nt: TGCGCCAGCAGCGACGGCCAGCGGGACCCCCAAGAGACCCAGTACTTC
CDR3aa: CASSDGQRDPQETQYF
d_gene: TRBD2
j_gene: TRBJ2-5
abundance: .
v_gene: TRBV5-1

CDR3nt: TGTGCCAGCAGCTTAGACAGGGAAAGAAATCAGCCCCAGCATTTT
CDR3aa: CASSLDRERNQPQHF
d_gene: .
j_gene: TRBJ1-5
abundance: .
v_gene: TRBV7-2

CDR3nt: TGCGCCAGCAGCTTAAACAGGGACACTTATGGCTACACCTTC
CDR3aa: CASSLNRDTYGYTF
d_gene: .
j_gene: TRBJ1-2
abundance: .
v_gene: TRBV5-1

CDR3nt: TGCGCCAGCAGCTGGGGAAACACAGATACGCAGTATTTT
CDR3aa: CASSWGNTDTQYF
d_gene: .
j_gene: TRBJ2-3
abundance: .
v_gene: TRBV4-3

CDR3nt: TGTGCCAGCAGTGACTCTGGGGCCAACGTCCTGACTTTC
CDR3aa: CASSDSGANVLTF
d_gene: .
j_gene: TRBJ2-6
abundance: once
v_gene: TRBV6-4

CDR3nt: TGTGCCAGCAGTTCCCGTACCGGAACGAATGAAAAACTGTTTTTT
CDR3aa: CASSSRTGTNEKLFF
d_gene: .
j_gene: TRBJ1-4
abundance: .
v_gene: TRBV28

CDR3nt: TGCGCCAGCAGTAACGTGAGGACCGGAGGGCGCCTGGCTGAAGCTTTCTTT
CDR3aa: CASSNVRTGGRLAEAFF
d_gene: .
j_gene: TRBJ1-1
abundance: .
v_gene: TRBV5-1

CDR3nt: TGTGCCAGTAGTATTCCCGGGAGCTACGAGCAGTACTTC
CDR3aa: CASSIPGSYEQYF
d_gene: .
j_gene: TRBJ2-7
abundance: .
v_gene: TRBV19

CDR3nt: TGTGCCAGCACCGGGCTTTCCACCGGGGAGCTGTTTTTT
CDR3aa: CASTGLSTGELFF
d_gene: .
j_gene: TRBJ2-2
abundance: .
v_gene: TRBV7-6

CDR3nt: TGTGCCAGCAGTCTCGGACAGGGTAGCGCCTACGAGCAGTACTTC
CDR3aa: CASSLGQGSAYEQYF
d_gene: TRBD1
j_gene: TRBJ2-7
abundance: .
v_gene: TRBV6-5

CDR3nt: TGTGCCAGCAGCCTGGGGACTAGCGGGTCCTACGAGCAGTACTTC
CDR3aa: CASSLGTSGSYEQYF
d_gene: TRBD2
j_gene: TRBJ2-7
abundance: once
v_gene: TRBV9

CDR3nt: TGTGCCAGCAGCCCGGGACTAGCGGGAGGGCCGGATGAGCAGTTCTTC
CDR3aa: CASSPGLAGGPDEQFF
d_gene: TRBD2
j_gene: TRBJ2-1
abundance: .
v_gene: TRBV5-4

CDR3nt: TGTGCCATATTATTCTTCGGCGAGCAGTACTTC
CDR3aa: CAILFFGEQYF
d_gene: .
j_gene: TRBJ2-7
abundance: .
v_gene: TRBV30

CDR3nt: TGTGCCACCAGTGACTCGGGACAGAACATTCAGTACTTC
CDR3aa: CATSDSGQNIQYF
d_gene: TRBD1
j_gene: TRBJ2-4
abundance: .
v_gene: TRBV24-1

CDR3nt: TGTGCCAGCAGCTTAGCGCGAGGGGGCCAGGAGCAGTTCTTC
CDR3aa: CASSLARGGQEQFF
d_gene: TRBD1
j_gene: TRBJ2-1
abundance: .
v_gene: TRBV7-2

CDR3nt: TGTGCCACCAGCAGAGCCGGGACGAAAGAGACCCAGTACTTC
CDR3aa: CATSRAGTKETQYF
d_gene: .
j_gene: TRBJ2-5
abundance: .
v_gene: TRBV15

CDR3nt: TGTGCCAGCACCACTTCTACGAACACTGAAGCTTTCTTT
CDR3aa: CASTTSTNTEAFF
d_gene: .
j_gene: TRBJ1-1
abundance: .
v_gene: TRBV7-9

CDR3nt: TGTGCCAGCGGGAACAGGGTTGAGACCCAGTACTTC
CDR3aa: CASGNRVETQYF
d_gene: .
j_gene: TRBJ2-5
abundance: .
v_gene: TRBV2

CDR3nt: TGTGCCAGCAGTTACTCTCCAGGGACCGGGGAGCTGTTTTTT
CDR3aa: CASSYSPGTGELFF
d_gene: .
j_gene: TRBJ2-2
abundance: .
v_gene: TRBV6-5

CDR3nt: TGTGCCAGCAGCCCTGGGCCCAGAGGGGGGACTGAAGCTTTCTTT
CDR3aa: CASSPGPRGGTEAFF
d_gene: .
j_gene: TRBJ1-1
abundance: .
v_gene: TRBV7-9

CDR3nt: TGTGCCAGCAGTGTAGGACTAGCTCACGAGCAGTACTTC
CDR3aa: CASSVGLAHEQYF
d_gene: TRBD2
j_gene: TRBJ2-7
abundance: .
v_gene: TRBV12-3/TRBV12-4

CDR3nt: TGTGCCAGCAGCCCATTGTGGACTGAAGCTTTCTTT
CDR3aa: CASSPLWTEAFF
d_gene: .
j_gene: TRBJ1-1
abundance: .
v_gene: TRBV7-9